The entry below gives a single TCR beta chain sequence along with its context. The data were taken from a study of blood T cell repertoires in COVID-19. Study in general: The samples span acute and convalescent COVID-19 from the United States, Italy and Spain.

Grouping used clinical history reported by participants in a survey and questionnaire. The germline CDR1 and CDR2 sequences are MGHRA and YSYEKL. Trimming left V 0 bases short and J 2 bases short, with 7 bases between. This CDR3 is built from 14 residues. Only in-frame clones appear in the TCRdb table, and some are missing; sequencing was by immunoSEQ multiplex PCR. The table shows 200,000 to 250,000 clones, with around 80% occurring only once. The sample taken for sequencing was PBMCs or T cells enriched from blood (not recorded which). This receptor was obtained from a man aged 25 to 45 with acute COVID-19. The rearrangement links TRBV4-1 to TRBJ1-2; D not certain. CDR3 coding DNA: TGCGCCAGCAGCCAAGACAGGTCGAACTATGGCTACACCTTC. This sequence encodes CASSQDRSNYGYTF.